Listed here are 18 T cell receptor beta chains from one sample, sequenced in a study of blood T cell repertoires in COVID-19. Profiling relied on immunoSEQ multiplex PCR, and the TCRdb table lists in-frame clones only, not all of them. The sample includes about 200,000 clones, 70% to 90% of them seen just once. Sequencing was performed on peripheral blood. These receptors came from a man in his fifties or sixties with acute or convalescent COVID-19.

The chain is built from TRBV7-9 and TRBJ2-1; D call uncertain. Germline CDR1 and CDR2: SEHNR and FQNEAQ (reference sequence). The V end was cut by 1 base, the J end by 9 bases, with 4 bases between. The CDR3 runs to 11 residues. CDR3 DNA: TGTGCCAGCAGCTTAGTTAGTGAGCAGTTCTTC. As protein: CASSLVSEQFF.

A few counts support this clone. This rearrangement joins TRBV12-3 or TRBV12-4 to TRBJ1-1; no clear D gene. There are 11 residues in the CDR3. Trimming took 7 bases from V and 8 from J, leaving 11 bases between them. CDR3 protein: CASTAGDEAFF. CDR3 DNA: TGTGCCAGCACGGCGGGAGACGAAGCTTTCTTT.

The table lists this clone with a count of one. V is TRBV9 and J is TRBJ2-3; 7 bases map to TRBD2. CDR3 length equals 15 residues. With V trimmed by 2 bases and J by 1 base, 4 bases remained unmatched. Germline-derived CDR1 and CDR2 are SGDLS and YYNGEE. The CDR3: CASSVGGRGTDTQYF. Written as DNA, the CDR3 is TGTGCCAGCAGCGTGGGCGGGAGAGGCACAGATACGCAGTATTTT.

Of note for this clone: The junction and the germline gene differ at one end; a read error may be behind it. The CDR3, as DNA: TGTGCCAGCAGCTACGGGGACACCTCCCGTGGCTGCACCTTC. It specifies CASSYGDTSRGCTF. The rearrangement links TRBV6-5 to TRBJ1-2; a possible D gene is TRBD1 (6 bases). The CDR3 spans 14 residues. Germline assignment: CDR1 MNHEY and CDR2 SVGAGI.

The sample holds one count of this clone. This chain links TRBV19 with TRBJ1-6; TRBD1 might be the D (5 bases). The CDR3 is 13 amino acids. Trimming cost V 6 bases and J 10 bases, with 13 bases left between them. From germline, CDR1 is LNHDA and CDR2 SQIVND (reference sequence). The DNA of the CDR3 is TGTGCCAGTAGCCCAGGGTACAGGTCACCCCTCCACTTT. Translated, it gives CASSPGYRSPLHF.

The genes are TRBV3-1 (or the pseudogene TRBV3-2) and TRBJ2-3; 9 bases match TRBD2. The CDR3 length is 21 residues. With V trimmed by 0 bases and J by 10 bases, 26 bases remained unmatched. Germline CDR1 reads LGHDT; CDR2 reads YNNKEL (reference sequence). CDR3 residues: CASSQDPLSAGGRGRIVAQYF. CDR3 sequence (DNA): TGTGCCAGCAGCCAAGATCCCCTATCAGCGGGAGGACGAGGACGGATAGTTGCGCAGTATTTT.

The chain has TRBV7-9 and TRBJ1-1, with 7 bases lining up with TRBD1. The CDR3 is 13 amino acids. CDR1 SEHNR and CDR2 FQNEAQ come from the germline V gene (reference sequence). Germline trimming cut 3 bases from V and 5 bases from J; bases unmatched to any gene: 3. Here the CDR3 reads CASSLGQRTEAFF. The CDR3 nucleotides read TGTGCCAGCAGCTTGGGACAGAGGACTGAAGCTTTCTTT.

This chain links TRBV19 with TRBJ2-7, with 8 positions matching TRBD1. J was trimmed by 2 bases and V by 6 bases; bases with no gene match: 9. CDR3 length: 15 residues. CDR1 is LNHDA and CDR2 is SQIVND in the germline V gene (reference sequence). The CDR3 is CASRNPPTGAYEQYF. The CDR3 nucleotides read TGTGCCAGTAGGAACCCCCCGACAGGGGCCTACGAGCAGTACTTC.

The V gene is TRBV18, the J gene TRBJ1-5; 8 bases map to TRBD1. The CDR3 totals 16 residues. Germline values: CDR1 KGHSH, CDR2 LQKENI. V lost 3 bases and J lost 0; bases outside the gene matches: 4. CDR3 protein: CASSPQGALSNQPQHF. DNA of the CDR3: TGTGCCAGCTCACCGCAGGGGGCCCTTAGCAATCAGCCCCAGCATTTT. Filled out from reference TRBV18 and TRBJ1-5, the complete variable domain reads NAGVMQNPRHLVRRRGQEARLRCSPMKGHSHVYWYRQLPEEGLKFMVYLQKENIIDESGMPKERFSAEFPKEGPSILRIQQVVRGDSAAYFCASSPQGALSNQPQHFGDGTRLSIL.

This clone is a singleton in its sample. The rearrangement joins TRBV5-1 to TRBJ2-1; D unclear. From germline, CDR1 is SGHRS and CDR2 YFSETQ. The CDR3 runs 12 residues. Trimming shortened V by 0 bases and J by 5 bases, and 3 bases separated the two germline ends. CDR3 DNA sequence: TGCGCCAGCAGCTTGGATAACAATGAGCAGTTCTTC. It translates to CASSLDNNEQFF.

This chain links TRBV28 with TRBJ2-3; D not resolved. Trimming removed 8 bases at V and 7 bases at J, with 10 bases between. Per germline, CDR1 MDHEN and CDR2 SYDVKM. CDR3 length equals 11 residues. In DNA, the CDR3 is TGTGCCAGCCGAGCATCATATACGCAGTATTTT. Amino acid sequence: CASRASYTQYF.

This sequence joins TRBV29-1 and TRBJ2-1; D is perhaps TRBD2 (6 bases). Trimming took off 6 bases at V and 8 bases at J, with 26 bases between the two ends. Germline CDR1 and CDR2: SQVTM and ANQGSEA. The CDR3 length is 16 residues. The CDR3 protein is CSVPVGHSRRADEQFF. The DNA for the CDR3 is TGCAGCGTACCGGTGGGGCATTCAAGGAGGGCCGATGAGCAGTTCTTC.

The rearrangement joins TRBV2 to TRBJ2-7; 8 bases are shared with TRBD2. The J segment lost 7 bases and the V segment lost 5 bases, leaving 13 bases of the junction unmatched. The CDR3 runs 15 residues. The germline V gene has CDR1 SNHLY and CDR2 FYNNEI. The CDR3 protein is CASSIDGRAVGEQYF. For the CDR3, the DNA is TGTGCCAGCAGTATTGACGGGAGGGCGGTTGGGGAGCAGTACTTC.

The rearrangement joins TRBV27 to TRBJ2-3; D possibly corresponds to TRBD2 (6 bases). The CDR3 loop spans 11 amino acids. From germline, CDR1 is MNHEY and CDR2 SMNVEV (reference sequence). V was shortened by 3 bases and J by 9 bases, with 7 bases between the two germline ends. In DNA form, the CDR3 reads TGTGCCAGCAGTTTTAGCGGCACGCAGTATTTT. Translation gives CASSFSGTQYF.

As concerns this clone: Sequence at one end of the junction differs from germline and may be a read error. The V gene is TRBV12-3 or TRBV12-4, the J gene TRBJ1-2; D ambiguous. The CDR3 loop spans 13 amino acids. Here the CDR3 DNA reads TGTGCCAGCACTTTAGGAGGTTTCTATGGCTACACCTTC. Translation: CASTLGGFYGYTF.

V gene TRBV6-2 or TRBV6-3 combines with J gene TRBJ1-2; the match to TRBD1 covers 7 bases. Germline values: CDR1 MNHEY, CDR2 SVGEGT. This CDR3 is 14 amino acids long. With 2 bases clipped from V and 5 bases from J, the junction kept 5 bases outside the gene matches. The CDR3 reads CASSYPGQPYGYTF. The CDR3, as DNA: TGTGCCAGCAGTTACCCGGGACAGCCTTATGGCTACACCTTC.

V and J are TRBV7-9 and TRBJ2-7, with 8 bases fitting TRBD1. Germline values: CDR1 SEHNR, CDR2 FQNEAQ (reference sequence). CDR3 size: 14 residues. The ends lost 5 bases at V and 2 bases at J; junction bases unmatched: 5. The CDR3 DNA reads TGTGCCAGCAGCCCTCGGACAGGGCCCTACGAGCAGTACTTC. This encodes CASSPRTGPYEQYF.

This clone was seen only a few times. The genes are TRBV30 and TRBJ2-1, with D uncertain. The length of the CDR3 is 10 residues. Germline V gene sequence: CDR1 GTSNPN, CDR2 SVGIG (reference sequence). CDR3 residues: CAMSDNEQFF. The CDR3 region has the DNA TGTGCTATGAGCGACAATGAGCAGTTCTTC.